Listed here are 32 T cell receptor beta chains from one sample, sequenced in a study of cytotoxic CD8 clonotypes in ibrutinib-treated CLL. Only in-frame clones appear in the TCRdb table, and some are missing; sequencing was by immunoSEQ multiplex PCR. The sample comprises roughly 220,000 clones, 75% to 85% of which are singletons, and over 10% rests with the top ten. The material was PBMCs, obtained after 12 months of ibrutinib treatment. The receptors shown here come from a human donor with chronic lymphocytic leukemia.

The chain links TRBV6-1 to TRBJ1-4; TRBD1 is a possible D gene (5 bases). V was pared by 0 bases and J by 0 bases, with 14 bases between. The length of the CDR3 is 18 residues. CDR1 and CDR2 from the germline V gene are MNHNS and SASEGT. CDR3 loop: CASSEASGVGATNEKLFF. The CDR3 nucleotides are TGTGCCAGCAGTGAAGCGTCGGGGGTAGGGGCAACTAATGAAAAACTGTTTTTT.

The CDR3 loop reads CASSYSFTGRKETQYF. The CDR3 coding sequence is TGTGCCAGCAGTTACTCCTTTACAGGCCGCAAGGAGACCCAGTACTTC. This chain connects TRBV6-5 to TRBJ2-5; tentative D call: TRBD1 (5 bases). This CDR3 comprises 16 residues. V was pared by 0 bases and J by 5 bases, with 16 bases between. CDR1 and CDR2 (germline): MNHEY, SVGAGI.

The rearrangement joins TRBV11-2 to TRBJ2-6, with unresolved D. V gave up 1 base and J gave up 1 base, with 5 bases separating them. Germline V gene sequence: CDR1 SGHAT, CDR2 FQNNGV. This CDR3 is built from 15 residues. CDR3 in DNA: TGTGCCAGCAGCTTAGTTGGGTCTGGGGCCAACGTCCTGACTTTC. It is translated as CASSLVGSGANVLTF.

V is TRBV28 and J is TRBJ1-5; D not certain. This CDR3 is built from 15 residues. Germline V gene sequence: CDR1 MDHEN, CDR2 SYDVKM. V gave up 3 bases and J gave up 2 bases, with 11 bases separating them. The CDR3 coding sequence is TGTGCCAGCAGTTTTTTAGCCCCGGGCAATCAGCCCCAGCATTTT. It yields the protein CASSFLAPGNQPQHF.

The rearrangement uses TRBV11-2 and TRBJ2-2; D is unclear. Trimming left V 3 bases short and J 0 bases short, with 11 bases between. CDR3 size: 16 residues. Germline values: CDR1 SGHAT, CDR2 FQNNGV. The CDR3 loop reads CASSFRLSANTGELFF. The CDR3 DNA follows: TGTGCCAGCAGCTTTCGTCTATCCGCGAACACCGGGGAGCTGTTTTTT.

This clone occurred a few times. The chain couples TRBV15 to TRBJ2-7; D is undetermined. Trimming cost V 1 base and J 4 bases, with 8 bases left between them. The CDR3 sequence is 13 residues long. Germline V gene data show CDR1 as LNHNV and CDR2 as YYDKDF (reference sequence). The CDR3 here is CATSRGAEYEQYF. CDR3 DNA: TGTGCCACCAGCAGAGGGGCTGAATACGAGCAGTACTTC.

This sequence joins TRBV9 and TRBJ2-6; D ambiguous. V was clipped by 4 bases and J by 4 bases, with 15 bases between them. Germline V gene sequence: CDR1 SGDLS, CDR2 YYNGEE. The CDR3 length is 16 residues. The CDR3 DNA sequence: TGTGCCAGCAGCCCCCGGTTAGGCACCGGGGCCAACGTCCTGACTTTC. Its translation is CASSPRLGTGANVLTF.

The chain employs TRBV6-5 and TRBJ1-1; D not certain. V gave up 0 bases and J gave up 4 bases, with 9 bases separating them. Germline V gene sequence: CDR1 MNHEY, CDR2 SVGAGI. The CDR3 runs to 14 residues. CDR3: CASSYSTLGTEAFF. For the CDR3, the DNA is TGTGCCAGCAGTTACTCAACGCTGGGCACTGAAGCTTTCTTT.

The V gene is TRBV29-1, the J gene TRBJ2-3; tentative D call: TRBD2 (5 bases). The V and J ends lost 4 bases and 7 bases respectively, with 18 bases between them. Germline V gene data show CDR1 as SQVTM and CDR2 as ANQGSEA. There are 14 residues in the CDR3. The CDR3 DNA sequence: TGCAGCGTTGTTGAGGGTGAGATACGAAATACGCAGTATTTT. Protein sequence: CSVVEGEIRNTQYF.

This chain's CDR3 is CASSQTSGDYEQYF. The CDR3 DNA is TGTGCCAGCAGTCAGACTAGCGGGGACTACGAGCAGTACTTC. This chain uses TRBV25-1 with TRBJ2-7, with TRBD2 matching over 11 bases. CDR1 and CDR2 (germline): MGHDK, SYGVNS. The CDR3 spans 14 residues. The J segment lost 3 bases and the V segment lost 5 bases, leaving 3 bases of the junction unmatched.

The chain recombines TRBV5-4 with TRBJ2-3, with D uncertain. The ends were cut back, 3 bases at V and 6 bases at J, with 20 bases in the middle. Germline V gives CDR1 SGHNT, CDR2 YYREEE (reference sequence). This CDR3 region has 16 residues. CDR3 DNA: TGTGCCAGCAGCTCCAAACTATCGGCTGGAAGTGATACGCAGTATTTT. Its protein is CASSSKLSAGSDTQYF.

The chain combines TRBV4-2 with TRBJ1-6; the D is unclear. Germline V gene sequence: CDR1 LGHNA, CDR2 YNFKEQ. The CDR3 extends over 15 amino acids. Between the trimmed V and J ends, which lost 0 bases and 10 bases, there was a span of 13 bases. CDR3 loop: CASSQDWAIGSPLHF. DNA for the CDR3: TGTGCCAGCAGCCAAGATTGGGCGATAGGGTCACCCCTCCACTTT.

This rearrangement joins TRBV7-2 to TRBJ2-6, with D hard to call. Germline V gene sequence: CDR1 SGHTA, CDR2 FQGNSA. CDR3 length equals 15 residues. Trimming stripped 1 base from V and 4 bases from J, with 8 bases between. The CDR3 DNA reads as TGTGCCAGCAGCTTAGGGCGGTCGGGGGCCAACGTCCTGACTTTC. Its protein is CASSLGRSGANVLTF.

The chain recombines TRBV2 with TRBJ2-3; TRBD2 might be the D (6 bases). Germline V gene lookup returns CDR1 SNHLY and CDR2 FYNNEI. The CDR3 loop spans 14 amino acids. V was trimmed by 4 bases and J by 6 bases, leaving 14 bases between them. The CDR3 region is CASSVVVGGDTQYF. CDR3 bases: TGTGCCAGCAGTGTAGTTGTAGGAGGGGATACGCAGTATTTT. The full variable domain, completed using reference TRBV2 and TRBJ2-3, is EPEVTQTPSHQVTQMGQEVILRCVPISNHLYFYWYRQILGQKVEFLVSFYNNEISEKSEIFDDQFSVERPDGSNFTLKIRSTKLEDSAMYFCASSVVVGGDTQYFGPGTRLTVL.

The CDR3 here is CASRNGGAGETQYF. The CDR3 DNA reads as TGTGCCAGCAGAAACGGGGGGGCCGGAGAGACCCAGTACTTC. This chain links TRBV6-5 with TRBJ2-5, with TRBD2 matching over 8 bases. V lost 6 bases to trimming and J lost 4 bases; unmatched junction nucleotides: 7. CDR1 and CDR2 (germline): MNHEY, SVGAGI. The CDR3 is 14 residues long.

The J gene is TRBJ2-5, the V gene TRBV18; D perhaps matches TRBD1 (5 bases). The germline V gene encodes CDR1 KGHSH and CDR2 LQKENI. V gave up 6 bases and J gave up 7 bases, with 9 bases separating them. The CDR3 consists of 11 residues. CDR3 sequence: CASSAQGTQYF. As DNA, the CDR3 is TGTGCCAGCTCCGCGCAGGGGACCCAGTACTTC. The complete variable domain, with remaining parts taken from reference TRBV18 and TRBJ2-5, reads NAGVMQNPRHLVRRRGQEARLRCSPMKGHSHVYWYRQLPEEGLKFMVYLQKENIIDESGMPKERFSAEFPKEGPSILRIQQVVRGDSAAYFCASSAQGTQYFGPGTRLLVL.

Only one count was recorded for this clone. The chain joins TRBV5-4 to TRBJ2-7; D may be TRBD2 (6 bases). V dropped 4 bases and J dropped 4 bases, with 18 bases sitting between them. The CDR3 is made up of 15 amino acids. Germline loops: CDR1 SGHNT, CDR2 YYREEE (reference sequence). This CDR3 reads CASSPRDSGSYEQYF. CDR3 DNA sequence: TGTGCCAGCAGCCCGCGGGACTCCGGAAGTTACGAGCAGTACTTC.

The CDR3 nucleotides are TGTGCCAGCAGTTTTAGTGGTTTTGGCGAGCAGTACTTC. Amino acid sequence: CASSFSGFGEQYF. The rearrangement links TRBV27 to TRBJ2-7; D not certain. The ends were cut back, 3 bases at V and 6 bases at J, with 12 bases in the middle. The germline V gene has CDR1 MNHEY and CDR2 SMNVEV (reference sequence). The CDR3 is 13 amino acids.

This chain joins TRBV25-1 and TRBJ2-5; D gene uncertain. The CDR3 totals 13 residues. Germline CDR1 and CDR2: MGHDK and SYGVNS. Trimming pared 2 bases from V and 0 bases from J, leaving 4 bases between. CDR3 DNA sequence: TGTGCCAGCAGTGAAGCGGACCAAGAGACCCAGTACTTC. Protein sequence: CASSEADQETQYF.

V and J are TRBV15 and TRBJ1-4; 7 bases fit TRBD1. The ends lost 1 base at V and 12 bases at J; junction bases unmatched: 5. The CDR3 spans 13 residues. The germline CDR1 and CDR2 sequences are LNHNV and YYDKDF (reference sequence). CDR3 protein: CATSRGRGLELFF. In nucleotides, the CDR3 is TGTGCCACCAGCAGAGGCAGGGGGTTGGAACTGTTTTTT.

In its sample, this clone was seen once. This chain's CDR3 is CASSLTFPSTEAFF. The CDR3 DNA reads as TGTGCCAGCAGTTTGACATTTCCCAGCACTGAAGCTTTCTTT. The rearrangement links TRBV28 to TRBJ1-1; D gene unclear. In germline, CDR1 is MDHEN, CDR2 SYDVKM. The CDR3 has 14 residues. Trimming stripped 3 bases from V and 4 bases from J, with 12 bases between.

The rearrangement links TRBV19 to TRBJ2-5; D may be TRBD1 or TRBD2 (5 bases each). CDR3 size: 14 residues. The germline V gene encodes CDR1 LNHDA and CDR2 SQIVND (reference sequence). V was shortened by 6 bases and J by 2 bases, with 13 bases between the two germline ends. The CDR3 coding sequence is TGTGCCAGTAGCAGGAGGTACAGGCAAGAGACCCAGTACTTC. This translates into CASSRRYRQETQYF.

This clone was seen a handful of times. The rearrangement uses TRBV4-1 and TRBJ1-2, with 7 nucleotides matching TRBD1. Germline V gene lookup returns CDR1 MGHRA and CDR2 YSYEKL. This CDR3 is built from 16 residues. V lost 1 base and J lost 5; bases outside the gene matches: 10. The CDR3 coding sequence is TGCGCCAGCAGCCAAGGGGGAGATACAGGGGAATATGGCTACACCTTC. Encoded protein: CASSQGGDTGEYGYTF.

The chain is built from TRBV6-6 and TRBJ1-2, with 12 bases aligning to TRBD1. This CDR3 is 15 amino acids long. The junction had 3 bases not matched to a gene; V was cut back by 0 bases and J by 7 bases. Germline CDR1 reads MNHNY; CDR2 reads SVGAGI (reference sequence). The chain's CDR3 is CASSYSGQGASGYTF. In nucleotides, the CDR3 is TGTGCCAGCAGTTACTCGGGACAGGGGGCATCTGGCTACACCTTC.

V and J are TRBV9 and TRBJ2-1; 14 nucleotides line up with TRBD2. Trimming at V came to 2 bases and at J to 10 bases, leaving 5 bases not matched to a gene. CDR1 and CDR2 from the germline V gene are SGDLS and YYNGEE. The CDR3 consists of 15 residues. CDR3 protein: CASSVMGLAGVEQFF. The DNA for the CDR3 is TGTGCCAGCAGCGTTATGGGACTAGCGGGGGTCGAGCAGTTCTTC.

This chain uses TRBV7-2 with TRBJ1-5; the match to TRBD1 covers 7 bases. Per germline, CDR1 SGHTA and CDR2 FQGNSA. The V gene end was trimmed by 1 base and the J gene end by 7 bases; junction bases not matched to a gene: 4. There are 14 residues in the CDR3. CDR3 nucleotides: TGTGCCAGCAGCTTAGGGAGGGGGCAACAGCCCCAGCATTTT. This encodes CASSLGRGQQPQHF.

The rearrangement uses TRBV5-8 and TRBJ2-7; TRBD2 might be the D (5 bases). This CDR3 has 16 amino acids. Trimming took off 4 bases at V and 4 bases at J, with 21 bases between the two ends. Per germline, CDR1 SGHTS and CDR2 YDEGEE. As DNA, the CDR3 is TGTGCCAGCAGCCTGAACCTGGCTCTCGGCGGGTACGAGCAGTACTTC. Encoded protein: CASSLNLALGGYEQYF.

V usage is TRBV27 and J usage is TRBJ2-7, with D possibly matching TRBD1 (5 bases). The CDR3 consists of 15 residues. The germline V gene has CDR1 MNHEY and CDR2 SMNVEV (reference sequence). The V end was cut by 5 bases, the J end by 0 bases, with 14 bases between. CDR3 coding DNA: TGTGCCAGCAGTCGAGAGAGCCAGGGCTCCTACGAGCAGTACTTC. It encodes CASSRESQGSYEQYF.

J is TRBJ2-3 and V is TRBV9; 7 nucleotides match TRBD2. CDR1 is SGDLS, CDR2 YYNGEE, per germline. The CDR3 is 16 amino acids. V gave up 0 bases and J gave up 0 bases; unmatched junction bases: 4. The CDR3 coding sequence is TGTGCCAGCAGCGTAGGCCTAGCGGATAGCACAGATACGCAGTATTTT. This translates into CASSVGLADSTDTQYF.

The chain is built from TRBV15 and TRBJ1-3; D not resolved. The V gene's germline CDR1 is LNHNV and CDR2 YYDKDF (reference sequence). CDR3 length: 13 amino acids. The V gene lost 1 base and the J gene lost 9 bases, with 10 bases spanning the gap. For the CDR3, the DNA is TGTGCCACCAGCAGAGCCGGACGCGTCACCATATATTTT. It codes for CATSRAGRVTIYF.

This clone occurred once. CDR3 sequence reads: CASSPEGQGSTGANVLTF. Written as DNA, the CDR3 is TGTGCCAGCAGCCCGGAGGGACAGGGGAGCACTGGGGCCAACGTCCTGACTTTC. V gene TRBV25-1 combines with J gene TRBJ2-6; 10 bases are shared with TRBD1. V lost 6 bases and J lost 2; bases outside the gene matches: 10. This CDR3 is 18 amino acids long. Germline assignment: CDR1 MGHDK and CDR2 SYGVNS.

This chain connects TRBV7-9 to TRBJ1-1; no clear D. V was cut by 2 bases and J by 2 bases, with 9 bases left in between. This CDR3 has 14 amino acids. In germline, CDR1 is SEHNR, CDR2 FQNEAQ (reference sequence). The CDR3 reads CASSLLSSNTEAFF. In nucleotides, the CDR3 is TGTGCCAGCAGCTTATTAAGTAGTAACACTGAAGCTTTCTTT.